Listed below are T cell receptor beta chains from one sample, sequenced in a study of cytomegalovirus exposure and HLA in healthy donors. Profiled with immunoSEQ multiplex PCR; TCRdb holds only in-frame clones, not every one. The data show about 130,000 clones, around 80% seen once. The sample was PBMCs. The receptors shown here come from a man between 25 and 39 years old in good health and CMV-seropositive. Each CDR3 is given with its conserved first and last residue. Fields, in order: V gene, clone size, J gene, D gene, CDR3 protein, CDR3 DNA. A D gene is named only where the DNA matches it firmly. Size tells how often a clone was seen (once, few, many) or the class of an expanded clone, and some rows leave it out.

TRBV10-3	few	TRBJ2-7	TRBD2	CAISGLAGVRAYEQYF	TGTGCCATCAGTGGATTAGCGGGAGTCCGAGCCTACGAGCAGTACTTC
TRBV9	.	TRBJ1-5	TRBD1	CASSVGQGGNQPQHF	TGTGCCAGCAGCGTGGGACAGGGGGGCAATCAGCCCCAGCATTTT
TRBV5-6	.	TRBJ1-2	.	CASSLGSRAGYGYTF	TGTGCCAGCAGCTTGGGTAGCAGGGCCGGTTATGGCTACACCTTC
TRBV18	.	TRBJ1-1	.	CASSPGGTNTEAFF	TGTGCCAGCTCACCAGGGGGGACGAACACTGAAGCTTTCTTT
TRBV19	.	TRBJ1-5	.	CASRGDRSTSPQHF	TGTGCCAGTAGGGGAGACCGGTCCACAAGTCCCCAGCATTTT
TRBV7-2	.	TRBJ2-7	.	CASSLAQVPGINYEQYF	TGTGCCAGCAGCTTAGCGCAAGTCCCAGGGATAAACTACGAGCAGTACTTC
TRBV4-1	.	TRBJ2-1	.	CASSHNNEQFF	TGCGCCAGCAGCCACAATAATGAGCAGTTCTTC
TRBV21-1	.	TRBJ2-1	.	CASSKGLAGGSEQFF	TGTGCCAGCAGCAAAGGCCTAGCGGGAGGAAGTGAGCAGTTCTTC
TRBV18	.	TRBJ2-5	TRBD2	CASSPGLAGETQYF	TGTGCCAGCTCACCCGGACTAGCAGGAGAGACCCAGTACTTC
TRBV27	.	TRBJ1-5	.	CASSTGNQPQHF	TGTGCCAGCAGTACAGGGAATCAGCCCCAGCATTTT
TRBV5-1	once	TRBJ2-7	TRBD1	CASSPGQGAYEQYF	TGCGCCAGCAGCCCCGGACAGGGGGCTTACGAGCAGTACTTC
TRBV5-1	.	TRBJ2-7	TRBD2	CASSSSAGGYEQYF	TGCGCCAGCAGCTCATCCGCGGGGGGCTACGAGCAGTACTTC
TRBV5-1	.	TRBJ2-4	TRBD1	CASSLEGGRTGTKNIQYF	TGCGCCAGCAGCTTGGAAGGGGGACGGACAGGAACCAAAAACATTCAGTACTTC
TRBV29-1	.	TRBJ2-3	.	CSVEAGGEDTQYF	TGCAGCGTTGAAGCGGGGGGCGAAGATACGCAGTATTTT
TRBV12-5	.	TRBJ2-7	.	CASGLVISVVDSYEQYF	TGTGCTAGTGGTTTGGTAATATCGGTGGTAGACTCCTACGAGCAGTACTTC
TRBV29-1	once	TRBJ2-7	.	CSVQGAEQYF	TGCAGCGTTCAAGGCGCCGAGCAGTACTTC
TRBV6-6	.	TRBJ1-1	.	CASSYSGGMNTEAFF	TGTGCCAGCAGTTACTCGGGGGGTATGAACACTGAAGCTTTCTTT
TRBV11-2	few	TRBJ2-7	TRBD2	CASSGTSGRAISYEQYF	TGTGCCAGCAGCGGGACTAGCGGGAGGGCCATATCCTACGAGCAGTACTTC
TRBV19	.	TRBJ2-2	TRBD1	CASKTGTGGTGELFF	TGTGCCAGTAAGACCGGGACAGGGGGAACCGGGGAGCTGTTTTTT
TRBV5-1	.	TRBJ2-7	TRBD1	CASSHDRGGEQYF	TGCGCCAGCAGTCATGACAGGGGCGGGGAGCAGTACTTC
TRBV2	.	TRBJ1-1	TRBD1	CASTRVGDREAFF	TGTGCCAGCACCCGGGTAGGGGACAGGGAAGCTTTCTTT
TRBV5-6	.	TRBJ1-2	.	CASSPGYYGYTF	TGTGCCAGCAGCCCAGGATACTATGGCTACACCTTC
TRBV10-1	once	TRBJ2-1	.	CASSDPAGRGGRGNEQFF	TGCGCCAGCAGTGACCCCGCGGGCAGGGGCGGACGAGGGAATGAGCAGTTCTTC
TRBV6-5	.	TRBJ2-3	.	CASGGKSDTQYF	TGTGCCAGCGGAGGGAAGTCAGATACGCAGTATTTT
TRBV2	.	TRBJ2-3	.	CASSSTKADTQYF	TGTGCCAGCAGTTCGACTAAGGCAGATACGCAGTATTTT
TRBV10-3	once	TRBJ2-3	.	CAISEATDTQYF	TGTGCCATCAGTGAAGCCACAGATACGCAGTATTTT
TRBV7-9	few	TRBJ1-4	TRBD1	CASSPGQGGNEKLFF	TGTGCCAGCAGTCCAGGACAGGGGGGTAATGAAAAACTGTTTTTT
TRBV5-1	.	TRBJ2-7	TRBD1	CASSFAGTGSEQYF	TGCGCCAGCAGCTTTGCCGGGACAGGGAGCGAGCAGTACTTC
TRBV18	.	TRBJ1-2	TRBD1	CASSPRQGDVYGYTF	TGTGCCAGCTCACCCCGACAGGGGGACGTCTATGGCTACACCTTC
TRBV25-1	.	TRBJ2-2	.	CASSGYRDHQPNTGELFF	TGTGCCAGCAGTGGGTACAGGGATCACCAACCGAACACCGGGGAGCTGTTTTTT
TRBV5-4	.	TRBJ2-7	TRBD2	CASSPLAGGTYEQYF	TGTGCCAGCAGCCCCTTAGCGGGGGGGACCTACGAGCAGTACTTC
TRBV5-1	.	TRBJ1-1	.	CASEIAPMNTEAFF	TGCGCCAGCGAGATAGCCCCCATGAACACTGAAGCTTTCTTT
TRBV6-1	.	TRBJ1-5	.	CASSEGGGGQPQHF	TGTGCCAGCAGTGAAGGAGGGGGTGGTCAGCCCCAGCATTTT
TRBV9	.	TRBJ2-1	TRBD2	CASSAIPAGGPYNEQFF	TGTGCCAGCAGCGCGATCCCAGCGGGGGGGCCTTACAATGAGCAGTTCTTC
TRBV10-2	many	TRBJ2-7	TRBD1	CASSDTGGIYEQYF	TGCGCCAGCAGTGATACAGGGGGTATCTACGAGCAGTACTTC
TRBV5-4	.	TRBJ2-5	.	CASSLYSRAIAETQYF	TGTGCCAGCAGCTTGTATTCCAGGGCGATCGCAGAGACCCAGTACTTC
TRBV7-9	.	TRBJ1-1	.	CASSYPVRGTGRNTEAFF	TGTGCCAGCAGTTACCCGGTCCGGGGGACGGGGCGGAACACTGAAGCTTTCTTT
TRBV21-1	.	TRBJ1-5	.	CAPRAGNSLYSNQPQHF	TGTGCCCCCAGGGCAGGCAACTCCCTTTATAGCAATCAGCCCCAGCATTTT
TRBV2	.	TRBJ1-2	.	CASHRVLGGYTF	TGTGCCAGCCACAGGGTCCTTGGTGGCTACACCTTC
TRBV25-1	.	TRBJ1-4	.	CASSALGGAHEKLFF	TGTGCCAGCAGTGCCCTCGGCGGGGCGCATGAAAAACTGTTTTTT
TRBV9	.	TRBJ2-3	.	CASSADLLGLGTDTQYF	TGTGCCAGCAGCGCCGATCTTCTGGGGCTGGGGACAGATACGCAGTATTTT
TRBV27	.	TRBJ2-1	.	CASSPPGVLGTLEQFF	TGTGCCAGCAGTCCACCGGGTGTTCTCGGGACTCTTGAGCAGTTCTTC